Listed here is a single T cell receptor beta chain. The sample is drawn from a study of blood T cell repertoires in COVID-19. Whole-study context: PBMCs, B-cell-depleted T cells, or T cells provided the cDNA or gDNA that made up the material.

Study members were between roughly 18 and 100 years old and lived in approximately 25 US regions. Cohort allocation depended upon clinical history that participants reported. Two consecutive negative NP/OP PCR tests, clearance, or resolved symptoms defined Cohort 3 recovery. Profiling relied on immunoSEQ multiplex PCR, and the TCRdb table lists in-frame clones only, not all of them. Seen here are hundreds of thousands of clones, less than 90% observed once, and the top ten hold approximately 8.3%. V was clipped by 4 bases and J by 2 bases, with 12 bases between them. The CDR3 loop spans 14 amino acids. Germline V gives CDR1 SGHRS, CDR2 YFSETQ.

This clonotype was obtained from a woman aged 55-70 years who had recovered from COVID-19. The chain carries TRBV5-1 and TRBJ2-5; no reliable D call. Sequencing input: PBMCs or T cells enriched from blood (not recorded which). In nucleotides, the CDR3 is TGCGCCAGCAGCCCGACAATACCACAAGAGACCCAGTACTTC. Translated: CASSPTIPQETQYF.